The 8 T cell receptor beta chains given below trace back to one sample, sequenced in a study of early T cells in non-severe SARS-CoV-2 infection. TCRdb re-called the 5' RACE reads with MiXCR, one entry per CDR3 protein. The sample carries about 31,000 distinct CDR3 sequences, under 6% recorded once. Sequenced material: whole blood. The receptors were sampled from an adult who was a healthcare worker with PCR-confirmed SARS-CoV-2 infection or an uninfected control (not recorded which).

There are a few counts of this clonotype. The chain is built from TRBV5-5 and TRBJ1-1; D gene unclear. This CDR3 contains 13 residues. Germline lookup yields CDR1 SGHKS and CDR2 YYEKEE (reference sequence). V lost 1 base and J 1 base, leaving 5 bases between the germline ends. CDR3 bases: TGTGCCAGCAGCTTGTCACCGAACACTGAAGCTTTCTTT. Its protein is CASSLSPNTEAFF.

Many counts were recorded for this clonotype. The chain links TRBV11-3 to TRBJ2-1; no reliable D call. Germline-derived CDR1 and CDR2 are SGHNT and YENEEA. Deletions cut 0 bases from V and 5 bases from J, with 17 bases between. This CDR3 has 17 residues. CDR3 residues: CASSLDRVAMVNNEQFF. CDR3 nucleotide sequence: TGTGCCAGCAGCTTAGATCGGGTCGCGATGGTTAACAATGAGCAGTTCTTC. Combining the CDR3 with reference TRBV11-3 and TRBJ2-1 gives the whole variable domain EAGVVQSPRYKIIEKKQPVAFWCNPISGHNTLYWYLQNLGQGPELLIRYENEEAVDDSQLPKDRFSAERLKGVDSTLKIQPAELGDSAVYLCASSLDRVAMVNNEQFFGPGTRLTVL.

This clonotype was detected many times. The chain has TRBV9 and TRBJ2-7, with 9 bases aligning to TRBD1. CDR1 is SGDLS and CDR2 is YYNGEE in the germline V gene. This CDR3 region has 14 residues. The V gene end was trimmed by 3 bases and the J gene end by 3 bases; junction bases not matched to a gene: 4. CDR3: CASSGRQGDYEQYF. CDR3 DNA: TGTGCCAGCAGCGGCCGACAGGGGGACTACGAGCAGTACTTC. The whole variable domain, filled in from reference TRBV9 and TRBJ2-7, reads DSGVTQTPKHLITATGQRVTLRCSPRSGDLSVYWYQQSLDQGLQFLIQYYNGEERAKGNILERFSAQQFPDLHSELNLSSLELGDSALYFCASSGRQGDYEQYFGPGTRLTVT.

This clonotype was detected ten times or more. The V and J genes are TRBV6-5 and TRBJ2-2; tentative D call: TRBD2 (5 bases). Germline loops: CDR1 MNHEY, CDR2 SVGAGI. Trimming stripped 6 bases from V and 7 bases from J, with 21 bases between. The CDR3 is made up of 16 amino acids. The CDR3 nucleotides are TGTGCCAGCAGCCCCTACGGGATCGGAGTTGACGGGGAGCTGTTTTTT. Translated: CASSPYGIGVDGELFF.

The V and J genes are TRBV7-2 and TRBJ2-7; D gene uncertain. Trimming took off 1 base at V and 5 bases at J, with 12 bases between the two ends. Per the germline V gene, CDR1 is SGHTA and CDR2 is FQGNSA. The CDR3 has 14 residues. CDR3 coding DNA: TGTGCCAGCAGCTTAGGCGGCAAGACCCACGAGCAGTACTTC. Amino acids: CASSLGGKTHEQYF.

This clonotype was found many times. The chain has TRBV24-1 and TRBJ2-1; D is perhaps TRBD2 (6 bases). Trimming took 9 bases from V and 5 from J, leaving 22 bases between them. The length of the CDR3 is 16 residues. CDR1 and CDR2 (germline): KGHDR, SFDVKD. Here the CDR3 reads CATATGTPGGHNEQFF. The CDR3 region has the DNA TGTGCCACCGCGACTGGGACTCCGGGCGGACACAATGAGCAGTTCTTC.

This clonotype was observed a few times. The J gene is TRBJ2-7, the V gene TRBV5-6; the D gene is possibly TRBD2 (6 bases). Germline lookup yields CDR1 SGHDT and CDR2 YYEEEE. The CDR3 spans 15 residues. V was shortened by 3 bases and J by 2 bases, with 15 bases between the two germline ends. CDR3 nucleotide sequence: TGTGCCAGCAGCTCAAATAGTCGGGGGACCTACGAGCAGTACTTC. Its translation is CASSSNSRGTYEQYF.

This clonotype was seen a handful of times. V is TRBV5-1 and J is TRBJ2-2, with TRBD2 identical over 8 bases. V lost 4 bases, J lost 8 bases, and 4 bases stayed unmatched. There are 13 residues in the CDR3. Germline values: CDR1 SGHRS, CDR2 YFSETQ. The CDR3 sequence: CASSPGLDGELFF. The CDR3 region has the DNA TGCGCCAGCAGCCCGGGACTAGATGGGGAGCTGTTTTTT.